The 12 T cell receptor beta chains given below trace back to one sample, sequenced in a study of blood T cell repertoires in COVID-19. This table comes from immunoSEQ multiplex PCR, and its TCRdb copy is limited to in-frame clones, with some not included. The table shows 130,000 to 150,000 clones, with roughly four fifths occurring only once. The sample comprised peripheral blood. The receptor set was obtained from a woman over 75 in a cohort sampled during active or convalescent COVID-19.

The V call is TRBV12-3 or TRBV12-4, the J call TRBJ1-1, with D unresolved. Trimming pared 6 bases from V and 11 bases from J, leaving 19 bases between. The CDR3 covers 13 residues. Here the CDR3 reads CASRRELENSAFF. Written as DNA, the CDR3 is TGTGCCAGCAGACGCGAGTTGGAGAACTCGGCTTTCTTT.

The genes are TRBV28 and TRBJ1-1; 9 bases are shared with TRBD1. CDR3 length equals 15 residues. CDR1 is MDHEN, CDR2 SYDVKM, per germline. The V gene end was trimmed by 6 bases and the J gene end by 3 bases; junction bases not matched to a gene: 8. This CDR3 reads CASRHTGGGHTEAFF. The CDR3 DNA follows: TGTGCCAGCAGGCACACAGGGGGCGGTCACACTGAAGCTTTCTTT.

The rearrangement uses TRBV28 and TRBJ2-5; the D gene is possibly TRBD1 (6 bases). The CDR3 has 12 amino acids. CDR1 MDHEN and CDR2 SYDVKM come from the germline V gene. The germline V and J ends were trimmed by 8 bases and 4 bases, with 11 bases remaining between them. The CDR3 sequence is CASGAGVETQYF. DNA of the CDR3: TGTGCCAGCGGCGCAGGGGTAGAGACCCAGTACTTC.

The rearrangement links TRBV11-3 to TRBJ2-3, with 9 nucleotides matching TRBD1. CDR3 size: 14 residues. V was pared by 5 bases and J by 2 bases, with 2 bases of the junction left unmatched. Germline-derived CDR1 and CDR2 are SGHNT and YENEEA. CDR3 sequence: CASSRDRVTDTQYF. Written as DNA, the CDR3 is TGTGCCAGCAGCCGGGACAGGGTCACAGATACGCAGTATTTT.

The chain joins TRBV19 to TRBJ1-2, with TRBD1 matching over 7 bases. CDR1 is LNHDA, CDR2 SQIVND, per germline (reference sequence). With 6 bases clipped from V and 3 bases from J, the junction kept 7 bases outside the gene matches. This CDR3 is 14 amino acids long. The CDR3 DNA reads TGTGCCAGTAGGCGGACAGGAATGGACTATGGCTACACCTTC. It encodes CASRRTGMDYGYTF. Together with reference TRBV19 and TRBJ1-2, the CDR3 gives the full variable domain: DGGITQSPKYLFRKEGQNVTLSCEQNLNHDAMYWYRQDPGQGLRLIYYSQIVNDFQKGDIAEGYSVSREKKESFPLTVTSAQKNPTAFYLCASRRTGMDYGYTFGSGTRLTVV.

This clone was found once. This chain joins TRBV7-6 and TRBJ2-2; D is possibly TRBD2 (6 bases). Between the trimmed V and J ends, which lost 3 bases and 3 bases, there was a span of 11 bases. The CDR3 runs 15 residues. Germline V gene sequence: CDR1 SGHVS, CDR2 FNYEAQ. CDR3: CASSLSGLDTGELFF. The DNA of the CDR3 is TGTGCCAGCAGCTTGTCGGGACTGGACACCGGGGAGCTGTTTTTT.

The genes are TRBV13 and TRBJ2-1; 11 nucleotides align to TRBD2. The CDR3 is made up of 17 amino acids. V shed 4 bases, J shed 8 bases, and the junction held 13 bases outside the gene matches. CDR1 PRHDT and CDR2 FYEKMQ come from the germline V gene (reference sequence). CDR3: CASSSDPTSGGRDEQFF. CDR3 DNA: TGTGCCAGCAGCTCAGACCCTACTAGCGGGGGTCGCGATGAGCAGTTCTTC.

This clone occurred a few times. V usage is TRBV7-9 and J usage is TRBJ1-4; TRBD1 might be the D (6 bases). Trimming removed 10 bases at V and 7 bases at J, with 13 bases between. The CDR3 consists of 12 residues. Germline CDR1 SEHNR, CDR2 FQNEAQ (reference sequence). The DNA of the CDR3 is TGTGCCATGGGTGAGGGGGTTGAAAAACTGTTTTTT. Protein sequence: CAMGEGVEKLFF.

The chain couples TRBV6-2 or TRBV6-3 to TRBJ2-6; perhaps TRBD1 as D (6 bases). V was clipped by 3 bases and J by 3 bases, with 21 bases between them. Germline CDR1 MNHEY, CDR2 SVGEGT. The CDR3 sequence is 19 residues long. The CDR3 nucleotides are TGTGCCAGCAGTTATTATCCCAGGGACATTTTCGGTGGGGCCAACGTCCTGACTTTC. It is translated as CASSYYPRDIFGGANVLTF.

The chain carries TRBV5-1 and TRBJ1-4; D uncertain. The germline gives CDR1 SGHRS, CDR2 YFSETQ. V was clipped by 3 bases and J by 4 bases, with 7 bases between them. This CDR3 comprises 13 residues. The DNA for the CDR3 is TGCGCCAGCAGCTCTCCCAGTAATGAAAAACTGTTTTTT. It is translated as CASSSPSNEKLFF.

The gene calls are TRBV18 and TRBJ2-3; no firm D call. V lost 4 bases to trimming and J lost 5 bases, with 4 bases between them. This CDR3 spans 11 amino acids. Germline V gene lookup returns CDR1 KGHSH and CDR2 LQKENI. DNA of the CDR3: TGTGCCAGCTCACGGCAAGATACGCAGTATTTT. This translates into CASSRQDTQYF.

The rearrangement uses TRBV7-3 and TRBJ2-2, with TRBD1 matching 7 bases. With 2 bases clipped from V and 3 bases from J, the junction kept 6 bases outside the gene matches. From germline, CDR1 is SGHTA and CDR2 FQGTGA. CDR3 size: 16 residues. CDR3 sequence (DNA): TGTGCCAGCAGCTTACGCCAGACAGGGTACACCGGGGAGCTGTTTTTT. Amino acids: CASSLRQTGYTGELFF.